The rows below give T cell receptor beta chains drawn from one sample of a study of T-cell reconstitution after alpha-beta-depleted transplantation in children. TCRdb independently ran MiXCR on the PCR reads; one entry per CDR3 protein. The sample lists approximately 300,000 distinct CDR3 sequences; around 7.1% were seen once. The source was peripheral blood, collected 360 days after TCRalphabeta/CD19-depleted stem cell transplant. These receptors were collected from a female patient aged 2 to 10 who had a stem cell transplant for Fanconi anemia, so the T cells may come from the graft donor. Both conserved end residues are part of each CDR3. The D gene is left open where the match is weak. The listing skips clone size in some rows; elsewhere it reads once, few, many or a size class.

TGTGCCAGCAGCTTGGACAGGGCTCAGCCCCAGCATTTT CASSLDRAQPQHF TRBD1 TRBJ1-5 many TRBV12-3/TRBV12-4
TGCGCCAGCAGCTTGGCGGGACAGAACATATACACTGAAGCTTTCTTT CASSLAGQNIYTEAFF TRBD1 TRBJ1-1 many TRBV5-1
TGCGCCAGCAGCTTCGGGGGAGGTCACACAGATACGCAGTATTTT CASSFGGGHTDTQYF - TRBJ2-3 many TRBV5-1
TGTGCCAGCAGCAAAAGGACAGCTATGGCCTACGAGCAGTACTTC CASSKRTAMAYEQYF - TRBJ2-7 many TRBV5-6
TGTGCCAGCAGTTCCCGGGACTGGGACACAGATACGCAGTATTTT CASSSRDWDTDTQYF - TRBJ2-3 many TRBV27
TGTGCCAGCAGATACCAGGCGGGACAGCGGACCCAGTACTTC CASRYQAGQRTQYF - TRBJ2-5 - TRBV6-5
TGTGCCAGCAGCCAAACAACGGGGTACACTGAAGCTTTCTTT CASSQTTGYTEAFF - TRBJ1-1 - TRBV7-9
TGCAGTGCATACAGGGCAGGGTTGAACGAGCAGTACTTC CSAYRAGLNEQYF - TRBJ2-7 - TRBV20-1
TGTGCCAGCAGCCCAGGGACTGCAGTGTTTGGCTACACCTTC CASSPGTAVFGYTF - TRBJ1-2 - TRBV7-6
TGTGCCAGCAGGGGAGCGGGAGGGCCCCTCTACAATGAGCAGTTCTTC CASRGAGGPLYNEQFF TRBD2 TRBJ2-1 many TRBV13